Presented here are 21 T cell receptor beta chains from one specimen sequenced in a study of blood T cell repertoires in COVID-19. TCRdb keeps only in-frame clones here, not all; method: immunoSEQ multiplex PCR. The sample has over 70,000 clones; about 80% are singletons. Sequencing was performed on peripheral blood. The source of these receptors is a woman over 75 with acute or convalescent COVID-19.

The rearrangement uses TRBV6-2 or TRBV6-3 and TRBJ2-7; D possibly corresponds to TRBD2 (5 bases). Germline CDR1 reads MNHEY; CDR2 reads SVGEGT. With 5 bases removed from V and 3 bases from J, the gap between germline ends came to 14 bases. CDR3 length: 14 residues. CDR3 amino acids: CASSKDRGGYEQYF. In DNA form, the CDR3 reads TGTGCCAGCAGTAAGGACCGAGGAGGCTACGAGCAGTACTTC.

The chain uses TRBV11-2 and TRBJ1-5; TRBD1 is a possible D gene (5 bases). The germline V and J ends were trimmed by 0 bases and 0 bases, with 6 bases remaining between them. Germline CDR1 SGHAT, CDR2 FQNNGV. The CDR3 covers 15 residues. CDR3 residues: CASSLDRVSNQPQHF. The CDR3 DNA is TGTGCCAGCAGCTTAGACAGGGTTAGCAATCAGCCCCAGCATTTT. Full variable domain (rest looked up from reference TRBV11-2 and TRBJ1-5): EAGVAQSPRYKIIEKRQSVAFWCNPISGHATLYWYQQILGQGPKLLIQFQNNGVVDDSQLPKDRFSAERLKGVDSTLKIQPAKLEDSAVYLCASSLDRVSNQPQHFGDGTRLSIL.

V is TRBV7-7 and J is TRBJ2-7, with 9 bases that match TRBD1. V shed 5 bases, J shed 6 bases, and the junction held 5 bases outside the gene matches. Germline lookup yields CDR1 SSHAT and CDR2 FNYEAQ (reference sequence). The length of the CDR3 is 13 residues. CDR3 sequence reads: CASSQGTGSEQYF. CDR3 sequence (DNA): TGTGCCAGCAGCCAGGGGACAGGGAGCGAGCAGTACTTC.

This chain joins TRBV5-1 and TRBJ2-7; possible D gene TRBD2, 5 bases. The V end lost 0 bases, the J end lost 4 bases, and 14 bases lay between the germline ends. Per germline, CDR1 SGHRS and CDR2 YFSETQ. CDR3 length: 15 residues. In nucleotides, the CDR3 is TGCGCCAGCAGCTTGGGTGTGGGAGAGGGATACGAGCAGTACTTC. Its protein product is CASSLGVGEGYEQYF. Drawing the rest from reference TRBV5-1 and TRBJ2-7, the complete variable domain is KAGVTQTPRYLIKTRGQQVTLSCSPISGHRSVSWYQQTPGQGLQFLFEYFSETQRNKGNFPGRFSGRQFSNSRSEMNVSTLELGDSALYLCASSLGVGEGYEQYFGPGTRLTVT.

In the case of this clone: A junction end diverges from the germline sequence, so it may reflect a read error. The CDR3 coding sequence is TGTGCCAGCAGCCTTCGACAGGGTTTGCTCTTC. Translating it yields CASSLRQGLLF. The V gene is TRBV7-2, the J gene TRBJ2-1; 7 bases map to TRBD1. This CDR3 contains 11 residues. From germline, CDR1 is SGHTA and CDR2 FQGNSA.

This chain joins TRBV2 and TRBJ1-2; weak D call: TRBD1 (5 bases). CDR3 length: 14 amino acids. Germline V gives CDR1 SNHLY, CDR2 FYNNEI. Trimming cost V 4 bases and J 5 bases, with 14 bases left between them. CDR3 region: CASSGRGEAYGYTF. The CDR3 DNA reads as TGTGCCAGCAGTGGGAGGGGCGAGGCATATGGCTACACCTTC.

The genes are TRBV10-2 and TRBJ1-2; D unclear. Germline CDR1 reads WSHSY; CDR2 reads SAAADI. The CDR3 runs 13 residues. With 6 bases removed from V and 4 bases from J, the gap between germline ends came to 12 bases. The CDR3 protein is CASRAPGTYGYTF. The CDR3 DNA reads as TGCGCCAGCAGGGCCCCGGGAACCTATGGCTACACCTTC.

The chain employs TRBV18 and TRBJ1-3; D is possibly TRBD1 (6 bases). Germline loops: CDR1 KGHSH, CDR2 LQKENI. The CDR3 is made up of 16 amino acids. Deletions cut 3 bases from V and 2 bases from J, with 14 bases between. The CDR3 DNA sequence: TGTGCCAGCTCACCTCGTTCAGGGGTCACTGGAAACACCATATATTTT. Translating gives CASSPRSGVTGNTIYF.

The chain joins TRBV12-3 or TRBV12-4 to TRBJ2-2, with D perhaps matching TRBD1 (5 bases). Between the trimmed V and J ends, which lost 5 bases and 3 bases, there was a span of 7 bases. The CDR3 has 13 amino acids. The CDR3 is CASSIQDTGELFF. For the CDR3, the DNA is TGTGCCAGCAGTATACAGGACACCGGGGAGCTGTTTTTT.

The chain has TRBV7-9 and TRBJ2-3, with D tentatively TRBD1 (6 bases). The CDR3 length is 17 residues. The V end lost 3 bases, the J end lost 0 bases, and 16 bases lay between the germline ends. Germline values: CDR1 SEHNR, CDR2 FQNEAQ (reference sequence). CDR3 protein: CASSFGLGTPSTDTQYF. The CDR3 DNA sequence: TGTGCCAGCAGCTTCGGCCTCGGGACACCGAGCACAGATACGCAGTATTTT.

The V call is TRBV5-1, the J call TRBJ2-1; D is unclear. This CDR3 region has 17 residues. V lost 0 bases, J lost 0 bases, and 13 bases lay in between. Germline V gene data show CDR1 as SGHRS and CDR2 as YFSETQ. The chain's CDR3 is CASSLVAFSSSYNEQFF. CDR3 nucleotide sequence: TGCGCCAGCAGCTTGGTTGCTTTTTCGAGCTCCTACAATGAGCAGTTCTTC. Looking up the rest from reference TRBV5-1 and TRBJ2-1 gives the full variable domain: KAGVTQTPRYLIKTRGQQVTLSCSPISGHRSVSWYQQTPGQGLQFLFEYFSETQRNKGNFPGRFSGRQFSNSRSEMNVSTLELGDSALYLCASSLVAFSSSYNEQFFGPGTRLTVL.

This chain's CDR3 is CASSIGLAGHTGELFF. Here the CDR3 DNA reads TGTGCCAGTAGTATCGGACTAGCGGGGCACACCGGGGAGCTGTTTTTT. The rearrangement links TRBV19 to TRBJ2-2; 12 bases fit TRBD2. The V segment lost 3 bases and the J segment 3 bases; nucleotides outside the gene matches: 2. The CDR3 is 16 residues long. In germline, CDR1 is LNHDA, CDR2 SQIVND (reference sequence).

The chain links TRBV6-5 to TRBJ1-5; TRBD1 matches 7 bases. Germline-derived CDR1 and CDR2 are MNHEY and SVGAGI. This CDR3 region has 13 residues. The V segment lost 8 bases and the J segment 3 bases; nucleotides outside the gene matches: 4. CDR3 nucleotide sequence: TGTGCCAGCCTTGGACAGGCCAATCAGCCCCAGCATTTT. Translating gives CASLGQANQPQHF.

This clone was found a few times. V gene TRBV9 combines with J gene TRBJ1-1, with 7 bases fitting TRBD1. V trimming: 2 bases; J trimming: 1 base; junction bases outside the gene matches: 5. The CDR3 contains 15 residues. Germline V CDR1 and CDR2: SGDLS, YYNGEE. CDR3 bases: TGTGCCAGCAGCGTCCAGACAGGGCGGAACACTGAAGCTTTCTTT. Amino acid sequence: CASSVQTGRNTEAFF.

The V gene is TRBV18, the J gene TRBJ2-3, with 8 bases lining up with TRBD2. This CDR3 has 16 residues. CDR1 and CDR2 from the germline V gene are KGHSH and LQKENI. V lost 4 bases, J lost 5 bases, and 11 bases stayed unmatched. CDR3 protein: CASSRLPGLEGDTQYF. CDR3 coding DNA: TGTGCCAGCTCACGATTACCGGGACTAGAGGGAGATACGCAGTATTTT.

This chain connects TRBV6-5 to TRBJ2-7, with a possible D match to TRBD1 (6 bases). CDR3 size: 14 residues. The ends were cut back, 2 bases at V and 0 bases at J, with 8 bases in the middle. From germline, CDR1 is MNHEY and CDR2 SVGAGI. The chain's CDR3 is CASSYAGVSYEQYF. The CDR3 DNA reads TGTGCCAGCAGTTACGCAGGGGTCTCCTACGAGCAGTACTTC.

This chain joins TRBV5-1 and TRBJ2-5; 10 bases match TRBD2. CDR3 length: 16 amino acids. Unmatched junction bases numbered 9, after V lost 2 bases and J lost 5 bases. The germline gives CDR1 SGHRS, CDR2 YFSETQ. In nucleotides, the CDR3 is TGCGCCAGCAGCTTTTTCCCTAGCGGGGGTGAGGAGACCCAGTACTTC. Residues: CASSFFPSGGEETQYF.

The V call is TRBV9, the J call TRBJ1-2, with D perhaps TRBD1 (5 bases). V was cut by 6 bases and J by 2 bases, with 14 bases left in between. The CDR3 covers 14 residues. From germline, CDR1 is SGDLS and CDR2 YYNGEE. This chain's CDR3 is CASTYGGGNYGYTF. CDR3 coding DNA: TGTGCCAGCACCTATGGGGGAGGGAACTATGGCTACACCTTC.

The chain recombines TRBV7-9 with TRBJ1-6, with 7 bases identical to TRBD1. V shed 4 bases and J 8 bases; nucleotides not matched to a gene: 8. The length of the CDR3 is 15 residues. The V gene's germline CDR1 is SEHNR and CDR2 FQNEAQ (reference sequence). The CDR3 here is CASSSETGLDSPLHF. The CDR3 nucleotides are TGTGCCAGCAGCTCGGAGACAGGGCTGGATTCACCCCTCCACTTT. Filled out from reference TRBV7-9 and TRBJ1-6, the complete variable domain reads DTGVSQNPRHKITKRGQNVTFRCDPISEHNRLYWYRQTLGQGPEFLTYFQNEAQLEKSRLLSDRFSAERPKGSFSTLEIQRTEQGDSAMYLCASSSETGLDSPLHFGNGTRLTVT.

The sample holds one count of this clone. V is TRBV7-3 and J is TRBJ2-5; 10 nucleotides match TRBD2. With 2 bases clipped from V and 5 bases from J, the junction kept 5 bases outside the gene matches. Germline values: CDR1 SGHTA, CDR2 FQGTGA. This CDR3 region has 15 residues. CDR3 DNA sequence: TGTGCCAGCAGCTTATTAGCGGGGGGTTCGGAGACCCAGTACTTC. Protein sequence: CASSLLAGGSETQYF.

The V call is TRBV7-9, the J call TRBJ2-1; 9 bases are shared with TRBD2. Germline values: CDR1 SEHNR, CDR2 FQNEAQ (reference sequence). The CDR3 runs to 16 residues. With V trimmed by 1 base and J by 6 bases, 7 bases remained unmatched. This CDR3 is CASSLGRGGLLNEQFF. DNA for the CDR3: TGTGCCAGCAGCTTAGGGCGGGGGGGCCTTCTCAATGAGCAGTTCTTC.